This TCR beta chain came from a study of long-term antiretroviral therapy in people with HIV. Study results and caveats: Regardless of time point, clones expanded before ART dominated the repertoire. ART preceded a rise in diversity that nonetheless stayed lower than in transplant donor controls.

Donors needed at least one pre-ART PBMC sample plus at least two post-ART samples. With survey level as its setting, the immunoSEQ assay was v3.0. About 40,000-55,000 T-cell genomes per sample were the sequencing target. TCRdb keeps only in-frame clones here, not all; method: immunoSEQ multiplex PCR. Of some 23,000 clones listed, 88% are singletons. This clone was picked up a small number of times. Its antigen is unidentified. The specimen was unsorted PBMCs, collected almost 4.6 years after starting antiretroviral therapy. This sequence originates from a man aged 25 to 45 with HIV.

The CDR3 protein is CASSSSGAGNTIYF. CDR3 DNA sequence: TGTGCCAGCAGTTCCTCAGGGGCGGGAAACACCATATATTTT. This chain connects TRBV6-6 to TRBJ1-3, with D tentatively TRBD1 (6 bases). CDR1 is MNHNY and CDR2 is SVGAGI in the germline V gene (reference sequence). Trimming took off 4 bases at V and 4 bases at J, with 11 bases between the two ends. CDR3 length: 14 amino acids.